Below, 24 T cell receptor beta chains from the same sample are listed, as sequenced in a study of blood T cell repertoires in COVID-19 (TCRdb year 2020). Library preparation was by the immunoSEQ multiplex PCR assay. TCRdb mirrors the immuneACCESS table, restricted to in-frame sequences. Some clones are absent from its copies; in checked studies, under half trace to an unresolved V gene, and the reason for the others is unknown. Recorded for this sample are some 78,000 clones; more than 80% of them occurred a single time. Clones ranked in the top ten supply roughly 30% of the sample. The sample comprised peripheral blood. The origin of the receptors is a man aged 50 or older with active or convalescent COVID-19.

V gene TRBV5-6 combines with J gene TRBJ2-5; 7 positions agree with TRBD2. This CDR3 region has 15 residues. Per germline, CDR1 SGHDT and CDR2 YYEEEE. Germline trimming cut 4 bases from V and 2 bases from J; bases unmatched to any gene: 8. In DNA form, the CDR3 reads TGTGCCAGCAGCCTAGGGTTGGGGGGGCAAGAGACCCAGTACTTC. As protein: CASSLGLGGQETQYF.

The rearrangement joins TRBV3-1 (or the pseudogene TRBV3-2) to TRBJ1-2, with D uncertain. The CDR3 consists of 13 residues. V dropped 1 base and J dropped 8 bases, with 11 bases sitting between them. CDR1 is LGHDT, CDR2 YNNKEL, per germline (reference sequence). CDR3 sequence reads: CASSQVLGVGYTF. CDR3 in DNA: TGTGCCAGCAGCCAAGTCTTAGGAGTAGGCTACACCTTC.

The gene calls are TRBV27 and TRBJ2-5, with 10 bases identical to TRBD2. The CDR3 loop spans 16 amino acids. Germline assignment: CDR1 MNHEY and CDR2 SMNVEV (reference sequence). V shed 1 base, J shed 1 base, and the junction held 3 bases outside the gene matches. The CDR3 DNA follows: TGTGCCAGCAGTTTATTGGCTAGCGGGAGCCAAGAGACCCAGTACTTC. Amino acid sequence: CASSLLASGSQETQYF.

The chain combines TRBV29-1 with TRBJ1-4, with TRBD1 matching over 7 bases. The CDR3 runs to 13 residues. Per the germline V gene, CDR1 is SQVTM and CDR2 is ANQGSEA. V was clipped by 6 bases and J by 7 bases; unmatched bases: 8. The CDR3 protein is CSVAGTVSEKLFF. The DNA for the CDR3 is TGCAGCGTAGCCGGGACAGTGTCTGAAAAACTGTTTTTT.

V and J are TRBV19 and TRBJ2-1; TRBD1 might be the D (6 bases). The CDR3 has 13 residues. Germline CDR1 reads LNHDA; CDR2 reads SQIVND (reference sequence). V was pared by 8 bases and J by 4 bases, with 12 bases between. The CDR3 protein is CASLQGLYNEQFF. The CDR3 DNA is TGTGCCAGTCTACAGGGCCTTTACAATGAGCAGTTCTTC. The entire variable domain, with the rest obtained from reference TRBV19 and TRBJ2-1, is as follows: DGGITQSPKYLFRKEGQNVTLSCEQNLNHDAMYWYRQDPGQGLRLIYYSQIVNDFQKGDIAEGYSVSREKKESFPLTVTSAQKNPTAFYLCASLQGLYNEQFFGPGTRLTVL.

Only one count was recorded for this clone. This chain links TRBV28 with TRBJ2-3; TRBD2 matches at 7 bases. The ends lost 5 bases at V and 0 bases at J; junction bases unmatched: 20. Germline-derived CDR1 and CDR2 are MDHEN and SYDVKM. The CDR3 consists of 20 residues. CDR3 nucleotides: TGTGCCAGCAGTCCCTCGATGGGAGGGCCCCTTATCTCTAGCACAGATACGCAGTATTTT. As protein: CASSPSMGGPLISSTDTQYF.

J is TRBJ2-1 and V is TRBV2, with 7 bases matching TRBD1. Germline V CDR1 and CDR2: SNHLY, FYNNEI. The CDR3 covers 14 residues. V lost 8 bases to trimming and J lost 6 bases; unmatched junction nucleotides: 10. The DNA of the CDR3 is TGTGCCAGCGCCCCGGGACAGATCGGCAATGAGCAGTTCTTC. It codes for CASAPGQIGNEQFF.

The CDR3 loop reads CASSDLAGSNEQFF. CDR3 DNA sequence: TGCGCCAGCAGTGACCTAGCGGGAAGCAATGAGCAGTTCTTC. The chain joins TRBV10-1 to TRBJ2-1; the match to TRBD2 covers 9 bases. From germline, CDR1 is WNHNN and CDR2 SYGVQD (reference sequence). J was trimmed by 6 bases and V by 3 bases; bases with no gene match: 3. The CDR3 sequence is 14 residues long.

The chain is built from TRBV10-2 and TRBJ2-4, with D maybe TRBD1 (5 bases). Trimming removed 10 bases at V and 1 base at J, with 11 bases between. Germline loops: CDR1 WSHSY, CDR2 SAAADI. This CDR3 has 13 residues. DNA for the CDR3: TGCGCCACCCTCGACAGTGCCAAAAACATTCAGTACTTC. Amino acids: CATLDSAKNIQYF.

This clone is medium-sized in the sample. CDR3 protein: CASSRTSGSHEQYF. The CDR3 DNA sequence: TGTGCCAGCAGCCGCACTAGCGGGAGCCACGAGCAGTACTTC. The chain couples TRBV7-2 to TRBJ2-7, with 11 bases identical to TRBD2. The CDR3 is 14 amino acids. CDR1 and CDR2 (germline): SGHTA, FQGNSA. With V trimmed by 5 bases and J by 5 bases, 5 bases remained unmatched. Filled out from reference TRBV7-2 and TRBJ2-7, the complete variable domain reads GAGVSQSPSNKVTEKGKDVELRCDPISGHTALYWYRQSLGQGLEFLIYFQGNSAPDKSGLPSDRFSAERTGGSVSTLTIQRTQQEDSAVYLCASSRTSGSHEQYFGPGTRLTVT.

V usage is TRBV11-2 and J usage is TRBJ2-7; 11 nucleotides line up with TRBD1. V shed 4 bases, J shed 6 bases, and the junction held 5 bases outside the gene matches. CDR1 is SGHAT, CDR2 FQNNGV, per germline. CDR3 length equals 14 residues. The CDR3 loop is CASSSGTGGREQYF. In DNA form, the CDR3 reads TGTGCCAGCAGCTCCGGGACAGGGGGTCGCGAGCAGTACTTC.

The chain employs TRBV28 and TRBJ2-1; D remains ambiguous. Germline values: CDR1 MDHEN, CDR2 SYDVKM. Trimming cost V 3 bases and J 6 bases, with 9 bases left between them. The CDR3 consists of 13 residues. CDR3 in amino acids: CASSFSPRNEQFF. The DNA for the CDR3 is TGTGCCAGCAGTTTTTCTCCCCGCAATGAGCAGTTCTTC.

The V and J genes are TRBV7-9 and TRBJ1-3; 7 positions match TRBD1. Germline V gene data show CDR1 as SEHNR and CDR2 as FQNEAQ (reference sequence). V lost 5 bases and J lost 0; bases outside the gene matches: 4. The CDR3 is 15 amino acids. The CDR3 region is CASSRTGVSGNTIYF. CDR3 bases: TGTGCCAGCAGCCGTACAGGGGTCTCTGGAAACACCATATATTTT.

This clone has only one observation. The V gene is TRBV24-1, the J gene TRBJ2-7; perhaps TRBD1 as D (6 bases). The germline V gene has CDR1 KGHDR and CDR2 SFDVKD. V lost 5 bases and J 2 bases, leaving 12 bases between the germline ends. The CDR3 has 14 amino acids. The DNA of the CDR3 is TGTGCCACCAGTGGGGGGCAGGAACCCTACGAGCAGTACTTC. Protein: CATSGGQEPYEQYF.

The V gene is TRBV30, the J gene TRBJ1-5, with D perhaps matching TRBD1 (5 bases). Germline V gives CDR1 GTSNPN, CDR2 SVGIG (reference sequence). Trimming left V 0 bases short and J 11 bases short, with 11 bases between. There are 12 residues in the CDR3. Here the CDR3 reads CAWSVVGGAQHF. The CDR3 coding sequence is TGTGCCTGGAGTGTGGTCGGGGGGGCCCAGCATTTT.

V and J are TRBV18 and TRBJ1-2; unclear D gene. The CDR3 loop spans 16 amino acids. Germline V gives CDR1 KGHSH, CDR2 LQKENI. Trimming pared 1 base from V and 0 bases from J, leaving 12 bases between. In nucleotides, the CDR3 is TGTGCCAGCTCACCACAATCCGGCGGGTCTAACTATGGCTACACCTTC. Encoded protein: CASSPQSGGSNYGYTF.

The chain carries TRBV5-1 and TRBJ2-3, with 7 bases that match TRBD1. Losses at the gene ends were 3 bases for V and 0 bases for J; bases not matched to a gene: 7. CDR1 and CDR2 from the germline V gene are SGHRS and YFSETQ. The CDR3 contains 16 residues. The CDR3 bases are TGCGCCAGCAGCTATTTAGGGGGCACTAGCACAGATACGCAGTATTTT. Protein: CASSYLGGTSTDTQYF.

The chain carries TRBV27 and TRBJ2-1; 14 bases map to TRBD2. The CDR3 is 17 residues long. J gave up 6 bases and V 5 bases, and 9 bases lay outside the gene matches. Per the germline V gene, CDR1 is MNHEY and CDR2 is SMNVEV (reference sequence). The CDR3 region is CASSTRLAGGQVNEQFF. CDR3 nucleotide sequence: TGTGCCAGCAGTACCCGACTAGCGGGAGGGCAGGTCAATGAGCAGTTCTTC.

The chain recombines TRBV7-6 with TRBJ1-2; D ambiguous. V shed 5 bases and J shed 4 bases, with 11 bases lying between them. The CDR3 consists of 13 residues. The germline CDR1 and CDR2 sequences are SGHVS and FNYEAQ. The CDR3 reads CASSPEASYGYTF. The DNA for the CDR3 is TGTGCCAGCAGCCCCGAGGCGAGCTATGGCTACACCTTC.

The chain uses TRBV5-5 and TRBJ2-7; TRBD1 matches 8 bases. Germline V CDR1 and CDR2: SGHKS, YYEKEE (reference sequence). This CDR3 spans 15 amino acids. The trim removed 2 bases at V and 4 bases at J, leaving 8 bases unmatched. The CDR3 loop reads CASSLEGQAYYEQYF. CDR3 in DNA: TGTGCCAGCAGCTTAGAGGGACAGGCCTATTACGAGCAGTACTTC.

The V gene is TRBV7-8, the J gene TRBJ2-2, with TRBD2 matching 11 bases. The CDR3 runs to 16 residues. The germline V gene has CDR1 SGHVS and CDR2 FQNEAQ. V dropped 2 bases and J dropped 4; count of bases not matched to a gene: 3. The CDR3 spells CASSLIAGGTTGELFF. In DNA form, the CDR3 reads TGTGCCAGCAGCTTAATAGCGGGAGGGACCACCGGGGAGCTGTTTTTT.

The chain links TRBV7-2 to TRBJ2-5; 12 positions match TRBD2. Germline values: CDR1 SGHTA, CDR2 FQGNSA. Trimming cost V 3 bases and J 10 bases; bases outside gene matches: 15. CDR3 size: 17 residues. CDR3 bases: TGTGCCAGCAGCTTTGCGAATTCCGGGACTAGCGGGCGGAACCAGTACTTC. It specifies CASSFANSGTSGRNQYF.

The CDR3 sequence: CASSILHLTDTQYF. CDR3 nucleotides: TGTGCCAGTAGTATATTACACCTCACAGATACGCAGTATTTT. The rearrangement links TRBV19 to TRBJ2-3; D uncertain. The length of the CDR3 is 14 residues. Looked up from germline, CDR1 is LNHDA and CDR2 is SQIVND (reference sequence). V was shortened by 2 bases and J by 2 bases, with 8 bases between the two germline ends.

The chain couples TRBV19 to TRBJ2-1, with 10 bases that match TRBD2. V trimming: 3 bases; J trimming: 5 bases; junction bases outside the gene matches: 1. This CDR3 contains 14 residues. Per germline, CDR1 LNHDA and CDR2 SQIVND (reference sequence). The CDR3 bases are TGTGCCAGTAGTATTCTAGCGGGGGACAATGAGCAGTTCTTC. It codes for CASSILAGDNEQFF.